The entry that follows covers one T cell receptor beta chain sequence. Its antigen is not identified. This sample stems from a study of OX40 agonist ivuxolimab in advanced cancers. Study at large: Treatment received earlier with anti-PD-1, anti-PD-L1 or anti-CTLA-4 agents was allowed, and under 50% had some. Study-wide findings and caveats: Those patients achieving a partial response at 0.1-3.0 mg/kg showed among the lowest clonal expansion.

The protocol was immunoSEQ multiplex PCR, while the TCRdb copy is restricted to in-frame clones and leaves out a portion. The sample records around 100,000 clones, roughly 90% being singletons. The CDR3 runs 18 residues. V was pared by 6 bases and J by 0 bases, with 13 bases of the junction left unmatched. Germline loops: CDR1 MDHEN, CDR2 SYDVKM. The TCR was taken from an adult with an advanced solid tumor such as melanoma, head and neck, liver or kidney cancer. Sequenced here: CD4+ or CD8+ T cells sorted from blood, sampled in a trial of the OX40 agonist ivuxolimab. The J gene is TRBJ1-4, the V gene TRBV28, with 7 positions matching TRBD1. CDR3 sequence: CASSLLTGIRATNEKLFF. CDR3 nucleotide sequence: TGTGCCAGCAGCCTCCTGACAGGGATTAGGGCAACTAATGAAAAACTGTTTTTT.